This T cell receptor beta chain was found in a study of low-dose radiotherapy and immunotherapy resistance in tumors. First-strand cDNA used TRAV- and TRBV-specific primers, covering alpha and beta chains. Amplification of TCRs used a constant-region primer and V-primer adapter for roughly 21 PCR cycles. TCRdb reprocessed the reads via MiXCR and lists one record per CDR3 protein. The data contain thousands of distinct CDR3 sequences, approximately 57% of them singletons. The origin of this receptor is a human donor with advanced metastatic prostate, ovarian, gallbladder or colorectal cancer (not recorded which). This table probably holds off-target reads from a library built for another chain.

CDR3 protein: CASSYSGRQGSTDTQYF. CDR3 bases: TGTGCCAGCAGTTACTCTGGGCGACAGGGGAGCACAGATACGCAGTATTTT. V usage is TRBV6-8 and J usage is TRBJ2-3; 8 nucleotides line up with TRBD1. The CDR3 contains 17 residues. V shed 0 bases, J shed 0 bases, and the junction held 5 bases outside the gene matches. CDR1 is MNHGY and CDR2 is SAAAGT in the germline V gene.